These 2 T cell receptor beta chains were all obtained from the same sample, sequenced in a study of blood T cell dynamics during melanoma immunotherapy. Time point noted: week 3, after first cycle of checkpoint inhibitor. Libraries were prepared by immunoSEQ multiplex PCR; TCRdb keeps only in-frame clonotypes and omits some of them. This table has about 11,000 clones, roughly 80% appearing once. The sample in question was blood, obtained from a patient treated with checkpoint blockade. Receptor source: a human donor with melanoma.

CDR3 region: CASSRTSGAYNEQFF. DNA for the CDR3: TGTGCCAGCAGCCGGACTAGCGGGGCCTACAATGAGCAGTTCTTC. J is TRBJ2-1 and V is TRBV5-4; 12 nucleotides match TRBD2. From germline, CDR1 is SGHNT and CDR2 YYREEE (reference sequence). The J segment lost 2 bases and the V segment lost 4 bases, leaving 1 base of the junction unmatched. The CDR3 loop spans 15 amino acids. Filled out from reference TRBV5-4 and TRBJ2-1, the complete variable domain reads ETGVTQSPTHLIKTRGQQVTLRCSSQSGHNTVSWYQQALGQGPQFIFQYYREEENGRGNFPPRFSGLQFPNYSSELNVNALELDDSALYLCASSRTSGAYNEQFFGPGTRLTVL.

The genes are TRBV30 and TRBJ2-4; the D gene could be TRBD1 or TRBD2 (5 bases each). V dropped 2 bases and J dropped 1 base, with 15 bases sitting between them. The CDR3 contains 16 residues. Germline V lookup: CDR1 GTSNPN, CDR2 SVGIG (reference sequence). The CDR3, as DNA: TGTGCCTGGAGTCTAGGGAGCTGGGGGGCCAAAAACATTCAGTACTTC. This encodes CAWSLGSWGAKNIQYF.